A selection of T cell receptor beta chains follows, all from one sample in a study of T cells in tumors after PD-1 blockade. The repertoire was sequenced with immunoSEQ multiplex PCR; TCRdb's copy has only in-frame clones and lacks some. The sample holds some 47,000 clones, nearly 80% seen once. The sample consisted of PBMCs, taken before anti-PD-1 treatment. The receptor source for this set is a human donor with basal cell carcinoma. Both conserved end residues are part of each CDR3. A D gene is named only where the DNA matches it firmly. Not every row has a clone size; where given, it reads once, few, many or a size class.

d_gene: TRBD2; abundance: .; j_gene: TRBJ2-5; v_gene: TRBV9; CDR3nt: TGTGCCAGCAGCGCGGGGACTAGCGGGAAACAAGAGACCCAGTACTTC; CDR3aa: CASSAGTSGKQETQYF
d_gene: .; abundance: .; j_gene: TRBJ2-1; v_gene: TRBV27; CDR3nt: TGTGCCAGCAGGACTGGCCCGGGACACTGGATCTTC; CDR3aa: CASRTGPGHWIF
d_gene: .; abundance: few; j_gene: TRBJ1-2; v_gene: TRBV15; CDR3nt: TGTGCCACCAGCAGAGAAGCCCAGGGCAGGGGTTCGCATGGCTACACCTTC; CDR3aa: CATSREAQGRGSHGYTF
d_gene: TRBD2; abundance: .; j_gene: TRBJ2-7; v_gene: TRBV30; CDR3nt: TGTGCCTGGAGTGGGGGGAGGGCCGGGAACGAGCAGTACTTC; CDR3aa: CAWSGGRAGNEQYF
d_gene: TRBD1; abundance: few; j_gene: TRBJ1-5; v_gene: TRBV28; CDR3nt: TGTGCCAGCAGTGGGACAGGTCTTAGCAATCAGCCCCAGCATTTT; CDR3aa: CASSGTGLSNQPQHF
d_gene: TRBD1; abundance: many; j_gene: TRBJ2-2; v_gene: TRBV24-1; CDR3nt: TGTGCCACCAGTGATCCTGCAGGACAGGGGGCGGCCGGGGAGCTGTTTTTT; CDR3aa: CATSDPAGQGAAGELFF
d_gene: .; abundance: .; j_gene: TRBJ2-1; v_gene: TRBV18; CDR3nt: TGTGCCAGCTCACCTCCAGAGGTGCCAATGGGGCAGTTCTTC; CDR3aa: CASSPPEVPMGQFF
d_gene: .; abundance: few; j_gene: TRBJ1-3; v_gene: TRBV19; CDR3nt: TGTGCCAGTAGCTCGGTGGAAGTAAGAAACACCATATATTTT; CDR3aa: CASSSVEVRNTIYF
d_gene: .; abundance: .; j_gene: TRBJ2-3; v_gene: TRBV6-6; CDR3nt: TGTGCCAGCAGCCCCGGGAAGGGTACGCAGTATTTT; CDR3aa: CASSPGKGTQYF
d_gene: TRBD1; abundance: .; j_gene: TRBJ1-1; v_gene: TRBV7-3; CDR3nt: TGTGCCAGCAGCTTAGTCCCTCCGGACAGGGGACTCGCTGAAGCTTTCTTT; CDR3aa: CASSLVPPDRGLAEAFF
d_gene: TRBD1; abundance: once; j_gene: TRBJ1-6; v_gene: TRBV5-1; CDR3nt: TGCGCCAGCAGCTTGGAATTGGACAGGGAAAAATATAATTCACCCCTCCACTTT; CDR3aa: CASSLELDREKYNSPLHF
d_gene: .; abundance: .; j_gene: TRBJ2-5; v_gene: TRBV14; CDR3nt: TGTGCCAGCAGCCAAGATCGGAACATCCAAGAGACCCAGTACTTC; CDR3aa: CASSQDRNIQETQYF
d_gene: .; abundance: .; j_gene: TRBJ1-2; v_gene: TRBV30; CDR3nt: TGTGCCTGGTCCGACGAGGGCTACACCTTC; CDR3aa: CAWSDEGYTF
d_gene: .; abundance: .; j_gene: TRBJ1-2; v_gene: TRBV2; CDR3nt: TGTGCCAGCAAGCTGGATGGCTACACCTTC; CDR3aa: CASKLDGYTF
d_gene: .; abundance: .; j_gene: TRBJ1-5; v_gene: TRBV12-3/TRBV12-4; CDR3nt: TGTGCCAGCAGTTTAGGCGAGGGCCCCCAGCATTTT; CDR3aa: CASSLGEGPQHF
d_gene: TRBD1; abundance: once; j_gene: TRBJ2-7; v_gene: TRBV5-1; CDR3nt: TGCGCCAGCAGCGAGACCGGGACAGGGGGCGATTACGAGCAGTACTTC; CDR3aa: CASSETGTGGDYEQYF
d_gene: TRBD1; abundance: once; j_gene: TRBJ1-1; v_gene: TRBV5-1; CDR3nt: TGCGCCAGCAGCTGGGGACAGATGAACACTGAAGCTTTCTTT; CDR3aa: CASSWGQMNTEAFF
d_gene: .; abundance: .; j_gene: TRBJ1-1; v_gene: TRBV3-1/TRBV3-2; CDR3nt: TGTGCCAGCAGCCAGTCCAGGGCAATAGAAGCTTTCTTT; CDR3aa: CASSQSRAIEAFF
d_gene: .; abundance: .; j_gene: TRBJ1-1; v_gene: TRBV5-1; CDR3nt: TGCGCCAGCAGCTTGGGGGACGGTAACACTGAAGCTTTCTTT; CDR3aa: CASSLGDGNTEAFF
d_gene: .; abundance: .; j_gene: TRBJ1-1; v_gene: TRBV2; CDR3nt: TGTGCCAGCAGCGAGTTGACAGTGAACACTGAAGCTTTCTTT; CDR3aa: CASSELTVNTEAFF
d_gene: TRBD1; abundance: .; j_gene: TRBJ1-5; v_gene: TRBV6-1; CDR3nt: TGTGCCAGCAGTGAGAGGGGGCCCAAGGGGGGTCAGCCCCAGCATTTT; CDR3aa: CASSERGPKGGQPQHF
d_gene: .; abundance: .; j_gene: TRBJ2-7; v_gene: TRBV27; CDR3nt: TGTGCCAGCAGTTTAAAGACAGGAGTGTCCTACGAGCAGTACTTC; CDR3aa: CASSLKTGVSYEQYF
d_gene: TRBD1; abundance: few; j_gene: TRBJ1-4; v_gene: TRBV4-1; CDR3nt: TGCGCCAGCAGCACCACAGGGGGCGAGGGTAATGAAAAACTGTTTTTT; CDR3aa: CASSTTGGEGNEKLFF
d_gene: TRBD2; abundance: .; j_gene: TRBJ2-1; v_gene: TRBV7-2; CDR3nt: TGTGCCAGCAGCTTCCCGGGACTAGCCGGAAGGATGCCCTACAATGAGCAGTTCTTC; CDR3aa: CASSFPGLAGRMPYNEQFF
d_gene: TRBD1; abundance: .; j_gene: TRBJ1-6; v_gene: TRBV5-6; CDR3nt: TGTGCCAGCAGCAGGGACAGGGGAGCAATGAGAGGATCACCCCTCCACTTT; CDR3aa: CASSRDRGAMRGSPLHF
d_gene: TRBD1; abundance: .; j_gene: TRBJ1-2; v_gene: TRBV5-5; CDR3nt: TGTGCCAGCAGCTTGATCTATCCGGGACAGCCCACCGGTGGCTACACCTTC; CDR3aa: CASSLIYPGQPTGGYTF
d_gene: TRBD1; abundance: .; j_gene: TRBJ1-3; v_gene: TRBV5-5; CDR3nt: TGTGCCAGCAGCTCAACAGGGGCAAGCTCTGGAAACACCATATATTTT; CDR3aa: CASSSTGASSGNTIYF
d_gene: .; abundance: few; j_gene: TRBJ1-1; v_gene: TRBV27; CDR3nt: TGTGCCAGCAGTAGAGTTGGGGAGGACACTGAAGCTTTCTTT; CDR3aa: CASSRVGEDTEAFF
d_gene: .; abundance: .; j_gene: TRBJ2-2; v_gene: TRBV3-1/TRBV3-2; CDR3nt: TGTGCCAGCAGCCACCCAAGAGCGGGGAACACCGGGGAGCTGTTTTTT; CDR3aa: CASSHPRAGNTGELFF
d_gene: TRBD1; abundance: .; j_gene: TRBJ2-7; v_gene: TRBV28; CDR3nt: TGTGCCAGCAGTCCAGGGGGCTACGAGCAGTACTTC; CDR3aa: CASSPGGYEQYF
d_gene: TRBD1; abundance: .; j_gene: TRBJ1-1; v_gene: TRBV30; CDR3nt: TGTGCCTGGACCCTACGGGGACAGCACCCGAACACTGAAGCTTTCTTT; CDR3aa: CAWTLRGQHPNTEAFF
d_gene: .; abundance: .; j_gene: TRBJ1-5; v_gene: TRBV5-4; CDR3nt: TGTGCCAGCAGCGACCGGAGCAGCAATCAGCCCCAGCATTTT; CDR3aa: CASSDRSSNQPQHF
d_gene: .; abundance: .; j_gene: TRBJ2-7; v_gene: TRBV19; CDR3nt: TGTGCCAGTAGTATAGATGACAGTACCTACGAGCAGTACTTC; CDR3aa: CASSIDDSTYEQYF
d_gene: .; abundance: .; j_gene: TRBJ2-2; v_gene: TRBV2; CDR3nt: TGTGCCAGAACAGCGTCGAACACCGGGGAGCTGTTTTTT; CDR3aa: CARTASNTGELFF
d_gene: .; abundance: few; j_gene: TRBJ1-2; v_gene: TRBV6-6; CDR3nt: TGTGCCAGCAGTAAGGGACGAGGGGGCTACACCTTC; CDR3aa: CASSKGRGGYTF
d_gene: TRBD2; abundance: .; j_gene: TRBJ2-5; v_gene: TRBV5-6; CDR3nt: TGTGCCAGCAGCTGGACGGGAGGACGAGAGACCCAGTACTTC; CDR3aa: CASSWTGGRETQYF
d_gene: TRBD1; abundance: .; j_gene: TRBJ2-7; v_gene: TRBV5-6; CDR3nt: TGTGCCAGCAGCTTGAGGGACAGGGGGTTCTACGAGCAGTACTTC; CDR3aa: CASSLRDRGFYEQYF